This record covers a single T cell receptor beta chain. These data belong to a study of blood T cell repertoires in COVID-19. Across the study: PBMCs, B-cell-depleted T cells, or T cells provided the cDNA or gDNA that made up the material.

Germline CDR1 reads SQVTM; CDR2 reads ANQGSEA. V shed 2 bases and J shed 7 bases, with 12 bases lying between them. The CDR3 contains 13 residues. Sequenced by immunoSEQ multiplex PCR; TCRdb stores in-frame clones only, minus some. The table lists 210,000 or so clones, more than 80% of them singletons. This TCR was recovered from a woman aged 80 or older with acute or convalescent COVID-19. The chain is built from TRBV29-1 and TRBJ1-3; D might be TRBD1 (6 bases). The sample comprised peripheral blood. The CDR3 sequence is CSVEPTGGNTIYF. DNA of the CDR3: TGCAGCGTTGAACCGACAGGCGGGAACACCATATATTTT.